Listed below are T cell receptor beta chains from one sample, sequenced in a study of blood T cell repertoires in COVID-19. Repertoires were generated with immunoSEQ multiplex PCR, while TCRdb's copy carries only in-frame clones and drops some. The repertoire has fewer than 90,000 clones, 88% of them found once; the top ten carry 5.5% to 7.5%. The specimen sequenced was peripheral blood. The receptor set was obtained from an older man with acute or convalescent COVID-19. The CDR3 runs from the conserved cysteine through the conserved F or W. The D gene is left open where the match is weak. Clone size is shown for a subset of rows, as once, few, many or a class of expanded clone.

clone_size	v_call	j_call	cdr3_length	d_call	cdr3_aa	cdr3_nt
-	TRBV7-9	TRBJ2-2	14	TRBD2	CASTGEGNTGELFF	TGTGCCAGCACCGGGGAGGGGAACACCGGGGAGCTGTTTTTT
-	TRBV5-1	TRBJ1-6	14	-	CASSNGRVNSPLHF	TGCGCCAGCAGCAACGGGAGGGTAAATTCACCCCTCCACTTT
once	TRBV5-1	TRBJ2-1	15	TRBD1	CASSTGQGRVDEQFF	TGCGCCAGCAGCACAGGACAGGGGAGAGTGGATGAGCAGTTCTTC
-	TRBV11-2	TRBJ1-4	13	-	CASSLRPGEKLFF	TGTGCCAGCAGCTTAAGGCCGGGAGAAAAACTGTTTTTT
-	TRBV5-1	TRBJ1-4	15	-	CASSFGGATNEKLFF	TGCGCCAGCAGCTTTGGGGGCGCAACTAATGAAAAACTGTTTTTT
-	TRBV6-5	TRBJ2-7	15	TRBD2	CASSKIAGGVYEQYF	TGTGCCAGCAGTAAAATAGCGGGAGGGGTTTACGAGCAGTACTTC
-	TRBV5-4	TRBJ2-1	17	TRBD2	CASSETGLAGFYNEQFF	TGTGCCAGCAGCGAAACGGGACTAGCGGGATTCTACAATGAGCAGTTCTTC
-	TRBV2	TRBJ1-5	14	TRBD1	CASSGQGISQPQHF	TGTGCCAGCAGTGGACAGGGCATAAGTCAGCCCCAGCATTTT
-	TRBV28	TRBJ2-7	16	TRBD1	CASSAHVTGGPYEQYF	TGTGCCAGCAGTGCACATGTGACAGGGGGCCCCTACGAGCAGTACTTC
-	TRBV29-1	TRBJ2-3	13	TRBD1	CSVPTGGTDTQYF	TGCAGCGTTCCGACAGGGGGCACAGATACGCAGTATTTT
-	TRBV18	TRBJ2-1	16	TRBD2	CASSRPGLENMNEQFF	TGTGCCAGCTCACGACCGGGACTAGAGAATATGAATGAGCAGTTCTTC
-	TRBV28	TRBJ1-5	14	TRBD1	CASSITGVNQPQHF	TGTGCCAGCAGTATCACAGGGGTTAATCAGCCCCAGCATTTT
-	TRBV7-2	TRBJ2-3	16	TRBD2	CASSLTSGTITDTQYF	TGTGCCAGCAGCCTGACTAGCGGGACTATCACAGATACGCAGTATTTT
-	TRBV24-1	TRBJ2-1	14	TRBD1	CATSDPTSTGEQFF	TGTGCCACCAGTGACCCAACATCGACAGGGGAGCAGTTCTTC
-	TRBV5-1	TRBJ2-1	17	TRBD2	CASSWGLAGGPVNEQFF	TGCGCCAGCAGCTGGGGACTAGCGGGGGGGCCCGTCAATGAGCAGTTCTTC
-	TRBV19	TRBJ1-2	14	-	CASSMGDYPRGYTF	TGTGCCAGTAGTATGGGCGACTACCCCCGTGGCTACACCTTC
-	TRBV2	TRBJ1-5	14	TRBD1	CASSELTGVQPQHF	TGTGCCAGCAGTGAGCTTACAGGGGTGCAGCCCCAGCATTTT
once	TRBV7-2	TRBJ1-6	15	-	CASSLSGGLGSPLHF	TGTGCCAGCAGCTTATCGGGGGGACTAGGTTCACCCCTCCACTTT
-	TRBV10-2	TRBJ2-2	13	-	CASSGLGGGELFF	TGCGCCAGCAGTGGACTAGGAGGCGGGGAGCTGTTTTTT
-	TRBV19	TRBJ1-4	16	TRBD1	CASSRGQAGWREKLFF	TGTGCCAGTAGTAGAGGACAGGCCGGATGGCGCGAAAAACTGTTTTTT
-	TRBV15	TRBJ2-7	14	TRBD2	CATSRVAGGYEQYF	TGTGCCACCAGCAGAGTTGCGGGAGGATACGAGCAGTACTTC
-	TRBV9	TRBJ2-2	14	-	CASSVGGDTGELFF	TGTGCCAGCAGCGTAGGCGGGGACACCGGGGAGCTGTTTTTT
-	TRBV3-1/TRBV3-2	TRBJ1-2	12	-	CASSQADSGYTF	TGTGCCAGCAGCCAAGCGGACAGTGGCTACACCTTC
-	TRBV2	TRBJ2-1	11	TRBD2	CASSGLNEQFF	TGTGCCAGTAGCGGGTTAAATGAGCAGTTCTTC
-	TRBV11-1	TRBJ2-7	15	-	CASSLIQGTSYEQYF	TGTGCCAGCAGCTTAATTCAGGGGACGTCCTACGAGCAGTACTTC
-	TRBV28	TRBJ1-5	16	-	CASNRWGFTGNQPQHF	TGTGCCAGCAACAGGTGGGGCTTTACGGGCAATCAGCCCCAGCATTTT
once	TRBV5-1	TRBJ1-2	16	-	CASSLAPTATNYGYTF	TGCGCCAGCAGCTTGGCCCCGACAGCGACTAACTATGGCTACACCTTC
-	TRBV19	TRBJ2-7	12	-	CASSGGVHEQYF	TGTGCCAGTAGCGGAGGGGTCCACGAGCAGTACTTC
-	TRBV6-2/TRBV6-3	TRBJ2-2	14	-	CASSWSSETGELFF	TGTGCCAGCAGTTGGAGTAGCGAGACCGGGGAGCTGTTTTTT
-	TRBV10-1	TRBJ2-1	18	TRBD2	CASSEVSSGSLSYNEQFF	TGCGCCAGCAGTGAAGTATCCAGCGGGAGCCTCTCCTACAATGAGCAGTTCTTC
-	TRBV9	TRBJ1-5	15	-	CASNEEGALNQPQHF	TGTGCCAGCAATGAGGAGGGCGCTCTAAATCAGCCCCAGCATTTT
-	TRBV5-1	TRBJ1-4	13	-	CASSLSLNEKLFF	TGCGCCAGCAGCTTGAGCCTTAATGAAAAACTGTTTTTT
-	TRBV12-5	TRBJ2-1	17	TRBD2	CASGTGLAGGLSDEQFF	TGTGCTAGTGGTACGGGACTAGCGGGGGGGCTAAGCGATGAGCAGTTCTTC
-	TRBV2	TRBJ1-2	12	-	CASSYSGYAYTF	TGTGCCAGCAGTTACAGCGGTTATGCCTACACCTTC
-	TRBV4-1	TRBJ2-2	13	-	CASSQVQTGELFF	TGCGCCAGCAGCCAAGTACAAACCGGGGAGCTGTTTTTT
-	TRBV3-1/TRBV3-2	TRBJ1-6	15	TRBD1	CASSQGQGHNSPLHF	TGTGCCAGCAGCCAAGGACAGGGACATAATTCACCCCTCCACTTT
-	TRBV9	TRBJ2-5	15	TRBD1	CASSAQTGAQETQYF	TGTGCCAGCAGCGCTCAGACAGGGGCCCAAGAGACCCAGTACTTC
-	TRBV7-9	TRBJ2-5	14	-	CASSQSGSGETQYF	TGTGCCAGCAGCCAATCAGGTAGTGGAGAGACCCAGTACTTC
-	TRBV5-1	TRBJ2-2	15	TRBD1	CASSLPQGDTGELFF	TGCGCCAGCAGCTTGCCACAGGGGGATACCGGGGAGCTGTTTTTT
-	TRBV2	TRBJ2-2	14	TRBD1	CASRESTGAGELFF	TGTGCCAGCAGGGAATCGACAGGGGCGGGGGAGCTGTTTTTT
-	TRBV4-1	TRBJ2-5	16	-	CASSRLITSTQETQYF	TGCGCCAGCAGCCGACTTATCACTAGCACCCAAGAGACCCAGTACTTC
-	TRBV28	TRBJ1-4	16	TRBD1	CASSLGQAISNEKLFF	TGTGCCAGCAGCCTAGGACAGGCCATCAGTAATGAAAAACTGTTTTTT
-	TRBV19	TRBJ1-4	16	-	CASKSPTVGGNEKLFF	TGTGCCAGTAAATCCCCCACCGTAGGGGGAAATGAAAAACTGTTTTTT
once	TRBV27	TRBJ2-7	16	TRBD2	CASSFWSSGSSNEQYF	TGTGCCAGCAGTTTTTGGTCGAGCGGGAGTTCTAACGAGCAGTACTTC
-	TRBV6-2/TRBV6-3	TRBJ1-6	15	TRBD1	CASSYGTGYNSPLHF	TGTGCCAGCAGTTACGGGACAGGATATAATTCACCCCTCCACTTT
once	TRBV10-3	TRBJ1-4	15	-	CAIQRGEGDNEKLFF	TGTGCCATCCAACGTGGGGAGGGAGATAATGAAAAACTGTTTTTT